The table lists the clone carrying this T cell receptor beta chain with a count of one. Its specificity is unknown. TCRdb's table, derived via immunoSEQ multiplex PCR, lists solely in-frame clones and lacks some. The table records 58,000 or so clones, around four fifths of them present only once. No infections or other immune events were documented during collection. This specimen comes from a study of identifying expanded T cells in peripheral blood. General observations from the study: Differentially abundant clones: around 1.2 between replicates, 16.4 at two to three weeks, under 25 at four. Variance in clone template counts between approximately two-week samples significantly increased with total template count across all healthy donors.

This CDR3 has 13 residues. The V end was cut by 4 bases, the J end by 7 bases, with 13 bases between. Looked up from germline, CDR1 is SGHDN and CDR2 is FVKESK. The specimen was blood. The sequence was collected from a person between 18 and 75 years old in good health. The chain is built from TRBV14 and TRBJ1-2, with D possibly TRBD1 on 6 matching bases. The CDR3 nucleotides are TGTGCCAGCAGCCTAGGCGGGGGCAGTGGCTACACCTTC. Translated, it gives CASSLGGGSGYTF.